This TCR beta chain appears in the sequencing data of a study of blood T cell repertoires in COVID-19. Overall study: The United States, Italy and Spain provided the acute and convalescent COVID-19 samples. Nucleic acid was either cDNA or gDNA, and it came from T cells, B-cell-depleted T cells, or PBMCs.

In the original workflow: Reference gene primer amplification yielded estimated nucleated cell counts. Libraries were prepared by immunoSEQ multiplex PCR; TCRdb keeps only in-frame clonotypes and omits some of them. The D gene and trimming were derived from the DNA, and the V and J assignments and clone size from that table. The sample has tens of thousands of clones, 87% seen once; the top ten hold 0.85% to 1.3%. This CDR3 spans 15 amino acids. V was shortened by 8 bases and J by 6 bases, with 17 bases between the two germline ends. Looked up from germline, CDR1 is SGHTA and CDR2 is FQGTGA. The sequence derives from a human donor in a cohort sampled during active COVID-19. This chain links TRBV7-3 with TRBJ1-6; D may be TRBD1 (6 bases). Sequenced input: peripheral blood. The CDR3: CASAPYRATNSPLHF. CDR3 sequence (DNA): TGTGCCAGCGCGCCCTACAGGGCTACTAATTCACCCCTCCACTTT.